Each of the 27 T cell receptor beta chains below was sequenced from the same sample in a study of vaccination effects on CD4 cells after COVID-19. Assay: immunoSEQ multiplex PCR; the TCRdb copy retains only in-frame clones and omits some. Among some 50,000 clones listed, about four fifths were seen once. Using viral peptide pools, the ViraFEST assay grew out antigen-specific CD4+ T cells prior to sequencing. At the end of over 8 days of culture, CD4+ T cells were isolated. Participants completed two doses of the BNT162b2 or mRNA-1273 vaccine. No antigen has been identified for these receptors. Here the sequenced sample was CD4+ T cells from PBMCs cultured with HCoV-OC43 spike peptides, taken after COVID-19 vaccination. Subset defined: HCoV-OC43 spike overlapping peptide pool stimulation. The receptors stem from a human donor who received a COVID-19 vaccine.

The rearrangement joins TRBV5-1 to TRBJ2-7; D call uncertain. Germline CDR1 reads SGHRS; CDR2 reads YFSETQ. The CDR3 spans 13 residues. Trimming left V 0 bases short and J 10 bases short, with 14 bases between. In DNA form, the CDR3 reads TGCGCCAGCAGCTTGGGTCCCCTTTGGGGTCAGTACTTC. Translating it yields CASSLGPLWGQYF.

In DNA, the CDR3 is TGTGCCAGCAGTCCCGGGCACTCTGGAAACACCATATATTTT. Protein sequence: CASSPGHSGNTIYF. The genes are TRBV27 and TRBJ1-3; unclear D gene. The ends were cut back, 5 bases at V and 0 bases at J, with 8 bases in the middle. The CDR3 runs 14 residues. Germline lookup yields CDR1 MNHEY and CDR2 SMNVEV (reference sequence).

This chain links TRBV27 with TRBJ1-2, with 10 bases lining up with TRBD1. J gave up 9 bases and V 5 bases, and 9 bases lay outside the gene matches. The CDR3 loop spans 14 amino acids. Germline CDR1 is MNHEY and CDR2 is SMNVEV (reference sequence). The CDR3: CASSPTGGKRRYTF. In DNA, the CDR3 is TGTGCCAGCAGTCCGACAGGGGGCAAGAGGCGCTACACCTTC.

The gene calls are TRBV6-4 and TRBJ1-2; tentative D call: TRBD1 (5 bases). V was trimmed by 5 bases and J by 2 bases, leaving 15 bases between them. Germline CDR1 MRHNA, CDR2 SNTAGT. This CDR3 comprises 15 residues. CDR3 coding DNA: TGTGCCAGCAGTAAGGCCCAGGGTCCAAACTATGGCTACACCTTC. Translating gives CASSKAQGPNYGYTF.

V usage is TRBV9 and J usage is TRBJ1-1, with a tentative D call TRBD1 (5 bases). Germline-derived CDR1 and CDR2 are SGDLS and YYNGEE. The ends were cut back, 1 base at V and 4 bases at J, with 14 bases in the middle. The CDR3 loop spans 15 amino acids. CDR3 DNA: TGTGCCAGCAGCGTAAAATCCGGGGGGAGCACTGAAGCTTTCTTT. Translated, it gives CASSVKSGGSTEAFF.

This chain connects TRBV2 to TRBJ1-2; D not certain. CDR3 length: 12 residues. Germline lookup yields CDR1 SNHLY and CDR2 FYNNEI. V was shortened by 7 bases and J by 4 bases, with 10 bases between the two germline ends. This chain's CDR3 is CASKGSVYGYTF. As DNA, the CDR3 is TGTGCCAGCAAGGGCAGCGTCTATGGCTACACCTTC.

The chain joins TRBV27 to TRBJ2-7, with a tentative D call TRBD2 (6 bases). Germline V CDR1 and CDR2: MNHEY, SMNVEV (reference sequence). Deletions cut 2 bases from V and 2 bases from J, with 19 bases between. This CDR3 comprises 17 residues. Here the CDR3 DNA reads TGTGCCAGCAGTTTAAGGGGCGGGGTTCAAGGGGCCTACGAGCAGTACTTC. This gives the protein CASSLRGGVQGAYEQYF.

A single count supports this clone. V is TRBV30 and J is TRBJ1-3; 7 bases are shared with TRBD1. The CDR3 is 13 amino acids. V shed 2 bases, J shed 7 bases, and the junction held 5 bases outside the gene matches. Germline V lookup: CDR1 GTSNPN, CDR2 SVGIG (reference sequence). CDR3 nucleotide sequence: TGTGCCTGGAGTCTCGCAGGGGGGAACACCATATATTTT. The encoded protein is CAWSLAGGNTIYF.

The chain links TRBV30 to TRBJ2-5; D may be TRBD1 (5 bases). V lost 0 bases to trimming and J lost 1 base, with 6 bases between them. This CDR3 comprises 13 residues. CDR1 is GTSNPN, CDR2 SVGIG, per germline (reference sequence). The CDR3 is CAWSVQVQETQYF. CDR3 DNA sequence: TGTGCCTGGAGTGTACAGGTCCAAGAGACCCAGTACTTC.

The V and J genes are TRBV5-1 and TRBJ2-5; D not resolved. Germline V CDR1 and CDR2: SGHRS, YFSETQ. The CDR3 consists of 15 residues. V lost 0 bases, J lost 2 bases, and 11 bases lay in between. The CDR3 DNA sequence: TGCGCCAGCAGCTTGGGGTCCAGCAGACAAGAGACCCAGTACTTC. Its translation: CASSLGSSRQETQYF.

This clone was seen only once. The V call is TRBV11-2, the J call TRBJ1-3; D may be TRBD1 (6 bases). V dropped 0 bases and J dropped 0 bases, with 9 bases sitting between them. The CDR3 totals 16 residues. Germline V CDR1 and CDR2: SGHAT, FQNNGV. In DNA, the CDR3 is TGTGCCAGCAGCTTAGATCAGGGGCCCTCTGGAAACACCATATATTTT. Encoded protein: CASSLDQGPSGNTIYF.

About this clone: The junction departs from germline at one end; a sequencing error may be responsible. V and J are TRBV9 and TRBJ2-1, with TRBD1 matching over 7 bases. The CDR3 has 11 amino acids. Germline CDR1 is SGDLS and CDR2 is YYNGEE. CDR3 DNA sequence: TGTGCCAGCAGCATCGACAGGGAGCCGTTCTTC. The encoded protein is CASSIDREPFF.

V gene TRBV3-1 (or the pseudogene TRBV3-2) combines with J gene TRBJ2-1; D uncertain. Trimming took 2 bases from V and 5 from J, leaving 7 bases between them. The V gene's germline CDR1 is LGHDT and CDR2 YNNKEL (reference sequence). This CDR3 spans 13 amino acids. Here the CDR3 DNA reads TGTGCCAGCAGCCAACACGGAAACAATGAGCAGTTCTTC. This encodes CASSQHGNNEQFF.

Here the CDR3 reads CAWSVLQGDNEQFF. CDR3 DNA: TGTGCCTGGAGTGTACTACAGGGGGACAATGAGCAGTTCTTC. This rearrangement joins TRBV30 to TRBJ2-1, with 8 bases aligning to TRBD1. The J segment lost 5 bases and the V segment lost 0 bases, leaving 3 bases of the junction unmatched. CDR1 is GTSNPN and CDR2 is SVGIG in the germline V gene (reference sequence). The length of the CDR3 is 14 residues.

The rearrangement uses TRBV19 and TRBJ1-2; D is possibly TRBD1 (5 bases). The CDR3 extends over 13 amino acids. The germline V and J ends were trimmed by 6 bases and 4 bases, with 12 bases remaining between them. The germline gives CDR1 LNHDA, CDR2 SQIVND (reference sequence). The CDR3 nucleotides read TGTGCCAGTAGCGACCGGGGCCGCTATGGCTACACCTTC. As protein: CASSDRGRYGYTF.

This clone was counted ten times or more. This chain links TRBV3-1 (or the pseudogene TRBV3-2) with TRBJ1-2; TRBD1 matches 10 bases. CDR3 length: 12 amino acids. CDR1 and CDR2 (germline): LGHDT, YNNKEL (reference sequence). The V segment lost 3 bases and the J segment 13 bases; nucleotides outside the gene matches: 5. DNA of the CDR3: TGTGCCAGCAGCCAGGGGGACAGGGGCATCACCTTC. It specifies CASSQGDRGITF.

J is TRBJ1-3 and V is TRBV7-4; D is uncertain. Per the germline V gene, CDR1 is SGHVT and CDR2 is SQSDAQ. CDR3 length: 23 amino acids. Trimming removed 0 bases from V and 3 bases from J, with 33 bases in between. CDR3 amino acids: CASSLAETKPRTHDPGFGNTIYF. CDR3 coding DNA: TGTGCCAGCAGCTTAGCAGAGACCAAGCCACGGACTCATGATCCCGGTTTTGGAAACACCATATATTTT.

The chain employs TRBV7-9 and TRBJ2-2, with D hard to call. The V gene's germline CDR1 is SEHNR and CDR2 FQNEAQ (reference sequence). The CDR3 runs to 16 residues. V lost 5 bases and J 3 bases, leaving 16 bases between the germline ends. CDR3 sequence: CASSPNTVADTGELFF. CDR3 sequence (DNA): TGTGCCAGCAGCCCTAACACGGTGGCCGACACCGGGGAGCTGTTTTTT. Looking up the rest from reference TRBV7-9 and TRBJ2-2 gives the full variable domain: DTGVSQNPRHKITKRGQNVTFRCDPISEHNRLYWYRQTLGQGPEFLTYFQNEAQLEKSRLLSDRFSAERPKGSFSTLEIQRTEQGDSAMYLCASSPNTVADTGELFFGEGSRLTVL.

The chain uses TRBV20-1 and TRBJ2-7, with TRBD2 as a possible D gene (7 bases). This CDR3 has 15 residues. The ends were cut back, 3 bases at V and 0 bases at J, with 15 bases in the middle. The germline V gene has CDR1 DFQATT and CDR2 SNEGSKA (reference sequence). As DNA, the CDR3 is TGCAGTGCTAGTAAGGGGGGGGGCAGCTCCTACGAGCAGTACTTC. Its translation is CSASKGGGSSYEQYF.

V gene TRBV5-1 combines with J gene TRBJ1-1; 10 bases match TRBD1. Losses at the gene ends were 0 bases for V and 5 bases for J; bases not matched to a gene: 4. The CDR3 loop spans 15 amino acids. Germline loops: CDR1 SGHRS, CDR2 YFSETQ. CDR3 nucleotides: TGCGCCAGCAGCTTGGGGGACAGGGGTGAGACTGAAGCTTTCTTT. Translation gives CASSLGDRGETEAFF.

The chain has TRBV4-1 and TRBJ2-1; the D is unclear. Germline V gives CDR1 MGHRA, CDR2 YSYEKL. This CDR3 is built from 14 residues. V was clipped by 1 base and J by 7 bases, with 11 bases between them. This CDR3 is CASSQAALLNEQFF. The DNA of the CDR3 is TGCGCCAGCAGCCAAGCTGCTCTCCTTAATGAGCAGTTCTTC.

The table lists this clone with a few counts. The genes are TRBV4-1 and TRBJ1-2; D is uncertain. Trimming removed 3 bases at V and 6 bases at J, with 20 bases between. The germline V gene encodes CDR1 MGHRA and CDR2 YSYEKL. This CDR3 has 16 amino acids. CDR3 in DNA: TGCGCCAGCAGCCAGAGGGAATTTCCGGGATGGCATGGCTACACCTTC. Translation gives CASSQREFPGWHGYTF.

The chain has TRBV10-2 and TRBJ2-6, with D perhaps TRBD2 (6 bases). The V end lost 3 bases, the J end lost 4 bases, and 10 bases lay between the germline ends. The CDR3 has 15 residues. CDR1 is WSHSY, CDR2 SAAADI, per germline. The CDR3 reads CASSEWGVGANVLTF. DNA of the CDR3: TGCGCCAGCAGTGAATGGGGGGTCGGGGCCAACGTCCTGACTTTC.

This clone was seen a few times. The CDR3 loop reads CASSQVGRGGKETQYF. CDR3 nucleotide sequence: TGTGCCAGCAGCCAAGTGGGTCGGGGGGGAAAAGAGACCCAGTACTTC. The chain employs TRBV3-1 (or the pseudogene TRBV3-2) and TRBJ2-5; 8 positions agree with TRBD2. Losses at the gene ends were 1 base for V and 3 bases for J; bases not matched to a gene: 7. The CDR3 totals 16 residues. Germline-derived CDR1 and CDR2 are LGHDT and YNNKEL (reference sequence).

This clone was detected a few times. The rearrangement joins TRBV19 to TRBJ1-3; D remains ambiguous. This CDR3 comprises 15 residues. Deletions cut 3 bases from V and 0 bases from J, with 9 bases between. Germline-derived CDR1 and CDR2 are LNHDA and SQIVND (reference sequence). The CDR3 sequence: CASSMTQSSGNTIYF. In nucleotides, the CDR3 is TGTGCCAGTAGTATGACGCAGTCCTCTGGAAACACCATATATTTT.

CDR3 sequence reads: CASSGATGGTEAFF. The CDR3 DNA follows: TGTGCCAGTAGTGGGGCTACAGGGGGCACTGAAGCTTTCTTT. This sequence joins TRBV19 and TRBJ1-1, with TRBD1 matching over 8 bases. Trimming at V came to 5 bases and at J to 4 bases, leaving 6 bases not matched to a gene. This CDR3 region has 14 residues. Germline CDR1 LNHDA, CDR2 SQIVND (reference sequence).

The V gene is TRBV6-2 or TRBV6-3, the J gene TRBJ2-7; 7 positions match TRBD1. The CDR3 totals 15 residues. CDR1 and CDR2 from the germline V gene are MNHEY and SVGEGT. The V segment lost 2 bases and the J segment 2 bases; nucleotides outside the gene matches: 6. DNA for the CDR3: TGTGCCAGCAGTTACCCGGGACAGACCACCTACGAGCAGTACTTC. Encoded protein: CASSYPGQTTYEQYF.